This T cell receptor (beta chain) was identified in a study of CD8 T cells in ankylosing spondylitis. The junction had 12 bases not matched to a gene; V was cut back by 7 bases and J by 9 bases. Germline CDR1 and CDR2: SQVTM and ANQGSEA. The CDR3 extends over 14 amino acids. This clonotype was seen ten or more times. One entry per CDR3 protein, called by TCRdb with MiXCR from the 5' RACE reads. The profile shows about 69,000 distinct CDR3 sequences, over 4% of them singletons. The sequence was collected from a male donor with ankylosing spondylitis or in good health (not recorded which). Sequenced input: blood, either unsorted or a sorted T cell fraction (not recorded which). The chain has TRBV29-1 and TRBJ2-1, with 10 nucleotides matching TRBD1. The CDR3 here is CSAQGQGNIGEQFF. CDR3 sequence (DNA): TGCAGCGCCCAGGGACAGGGGAATATCGGTGAGCAGTTCTTC.